This TCR beta chain comes out of a study of Ad26.COV2.S vaccination and SARS-CoV-2 variants (dated by TCRdb to 2020 to 2022). General notes on the study: Vaccine-arm donors came from COV1001, a multicentre, randomized, double-blind, placebo-controlled phase I-IIa trial of Ad26.COV2.S in healthy adults. A total of around 32 samples were included in the TCR-sequenced set, comprising around 20 Ad26.COV2.S vaccine recipients, 5 placebo recipients and 8 SARS-CoV-2 convalescent individuals. Ad26.COV2.S was administered intramuscularly at a dose of 5x10^10 or 1x10^11 viral particles, either as one shot or as two shots given 56 days apart. TCRbeta repertoire sequencing was used to assess the specificity and breadth of SARS-CoV-2-reactive T cell receptors after Ad26.COV2.S vaccination. Throughout the experiments and outcome assessment, investigators stayed blinded to trial group allocation. Participants in the trial were split at random into five groups of five each, receiving low-dose or high-dose Ad26.COV2.S once or twice, or else placebo on both occasions. What the authors observed across the whole study: Vaccine and placebo recipients had comparable non-spike TCR breadth, which fits with the vaccine containing only spike. The authors noted that the TCR breadth and depth analyses may have underestimated total T cell responses. Comparing responses between vaccine doses or regimens was not something the study was powered to do. After vaccination, spike-specific CD8+ and CD4+ T cell responses were reported to show substantial breadth. Spike-specific TCR breadth was higher in Ad26.COV2.S recipients than in placebo recipients (P = 0.0014).

Reading the label with the study, this specimen's treatment or condition is: about 20 received Ad26.COV2.S at low or high dose, single or two shots; roughly five received placebo; per-sample allocation not given. For vaccine and placebo recipients, the sequenced repertoires came from samples collected on day 63 after the first injection. Between 29 July and 7 August 2020, Cohort 1b enrolled 20 to 30 adults aged 18-55 years at one site in Boston, USA. Ad26.COV2.S consisted of a replication-incompetent adenovirus type 26 vector by which a prefusion-stabilized SARS-CoV-2 spike protein from the original Wuhan strain was expressed. Concerning this clone itself: No cognate antigen has been identified for it. Base quality data are lacking; no much larger clone is found one base away.

TCRbeta CDR3 regions were sequenced with the immunoSEQ Assay. After extraction, genomic DNA underwent amplification by bias-controlled multiplex PCR, followed by high-throughput sequencing. On the authors' methods: To quantify the absolute abundance of every unique TCRbeta CDR3 region, sequences were collapsed and filtered. Usable DNA was measured by amplifying reference genes present in all nucleated cells, and TCRbeta template counts were normalized to that usable DNA to estimate T cell fraction. Repertoire TCRs were annotated as SARS-CoV-2-specific by exact matching of V gene, CDR3 amino acid sequence and J gene to a known reactive TCR set. The reference SARS-CoV-2 TCR set came from MIRA and was filtered for enrichment in COVID-19-positive ImmuneCODE repertoires, removing public or cross-reactive TCRs. Drawing on the MIRA antigens, annotated TCRs were analysed further at the level of specific ORF or position within ORF. Depth was the summed frequency of annotated unique rearrangements, while breadth was defined as annotated unique rearrangements over total unique productive rearrangements. Two-sided Wilcoxon rank-sum tests were used to compare TCR breadth between groups. Here the immuneACCESS table is served through TCRdb, limited to in-frame sequences with V and J called. Missing clones are a known gap in these copies; in checked studies unresolved V genes cover under half, and the rest lacks a known reason. V, J and clone size were drawn from that table, and D and trimming were deduced from the DNA. This sample comprises 430,000 or so clones, 90% of them detected only once. Approximately 12% of the sample lies in the top ten.

Per the germline V gene (reference sequence), SEHNR is the CDR1 and FQNEAQ is the CDR2. From cysteine to phenylalanine, the CDR3 is 17 amino acids long. The kept DNA is CDR3 alone, 51 bases in frame from the first base. The germline V end is reduced by 1 base and the J end by 8 bases; junction bases left unmatched: 14. Sequencing was performed on peripheral blood, taken in a trial of Ad26.COV2.S vaccine versus placebo. The sequence was collected from a person between 18 and 59 years old who received the Ad26.COV2.S COVID-19 vaccine or a placebo. The chain links TRBV7-9 with TRBJ2-7; the central 10 bases match TRBD2. The nucleotides read TGTGCCAGCAGCTTAGACCCAGCGGGAGGGCGTCAAACAAAGCAGTACTTC. Its protein product is CASSLDPAGGRQTKQYF.